These 20 T cell receptor beta chains came from one sample sequenced in a study of cytomegalovirus exposure and HLA in healthy donors. This table comes from immunoSEQ multiplex PCR, and its TCRdb copy is limited to in-frame clones, with some not included. The repertoire holds 50,000 to 70,000 clones, with over 85% as singletons. The sample comprised PBMCs. The source of these receptors is a woman aged 18-29 years in good health and CMV-seropositive.

This chain joins TRBV30 and TRBJ2-3, with 10 bases matching TRBD2. The V and J ends lost 6 bases and 3 bases, in that order; junction bases with no gene match: 15. The CDR3 has 17 amino acids. Per the germline V gene, CDR1 is GTSNPN and CDR2 is SVGIG (reference sequence). The CDR3 reads CACHTLGGLARTDTQYF. The CDR3 coding sequence is TGTGCCTGCCATACCCTAGGGGGACTAGCGAGAACAGATACGCAGTATTTT.

The gene calls are TRBV27 and TRBJ2-3; a weak D match, TRBD1 (6 bases). The CDR3 length is 17 residues. The V gene lost 5 bases and the J gene lost 3 bases, with 21 bases spanning the gap. Germline-derived CDR1 and CDR2 are MNHEY and SMNVEV (reference sequence). The CDR3 protein is CASSTFTGSSGTDTQYF. The CDR3 nucleotides read TGTGCCAGCAGTACTTTTACAGGGTCCAGCGGTACAGATACGCAGTATTTT.

This clone was seen once. The gene calls are TRBV18 and TRBJ2-6; possibly TRBD1 for D (6 bases). Germline assignment: CDR1 KGHSH and CDR2 LQKENI. V was pared by 3 bases and J by 4 bases, with 10 bases between. This CDR3 comprises 15 residues. The CDR3 sequence: CASSPGAGGANVLTF. For the CDR3, the DNA is TGTGCCAGCTCACCGGGGGCTGGAGGGGCCAACGTCCTGACTTTC.

The chain combines TRBV28 with TRBJ2-3, with 11 bases fitting TRBD2. Trimming took 3 bases from V and 0 from J; bases not matched to a gene: 2. CDR1 MDHEN and CDR2 SYDVKM come from the germline V gene. The CDR3 contains 16 residues. The CDR3 DNA reads TGTGCCAGCAGTTTGGGACTAGCGGAAAGCACAGATACGCAGTATTTT. Protein: CASSLGLAESTDTQYF.

The rearrangement links TRBV7-2 to TRBJ2-5; D is uncertain. This CDR3 comprises 14 residues. V was pared by 0 bases and J by 7 bases, with 12 bases between. Germline V gene sequence: CDR1 SGHTA, CDR2 FQGNSA. The CDR3 sequence: CASSLALGEATQYF. The CDR3 DNA reads TGTGCCAGCAGCTTAGCTCTAGGCGAGGCGACCCAGTACTTC.

V and J are TRBV10-3 and TRBJ1-1; D perhaps matches TRBD1 (6 bases). Deletions cut 6 bases from V and 1 base from J, with 12 bases between. The CDR3 is made up of 14 amino acids. CDR1 ENHRY and CDR2 SYGVKD come from the germline V gene. CDR3 in amino acids: CAIRSYRENTEAFF. The CDR3 nucleotides read TGTGCCATCAGATCTTACAGGGAGAACACTGAAGCTTTCTTT.

The chain joins TRBV5-4 to TRBJ2-2, with 13 bases lining up with TRBD2. CDR1 is SGHNT and CDR2 is YYREEE in the germline V gene (reference sequence). After removal of 4 bases from V and 6 bases from J, the junction contained 3 bases not matched to a gene. The CDR3 is 15 residues long. The CDR3 spells CASSRTSGSPGELFF. The CDR3 DNA sequence: TGTGCCAGCAGCCGGACTAGCGGGAGTCCCGGGGAGCTGTTTTTT.

This chain links TRBV4-1 with TRBJ1-5, with D possibly being TRBD1 (6 bases). This CDR3 has 16 amino acids. Germline values: CDR1 MGHRA, CDR2 YSYEKL. V lost 1 base and J 1 base, leaving 11 bases between the germline ends. As DNA, the CDR3 is TGCGCCAGCAGCCAAGTAGACAGGCGGAGCAATCAGCCCCAGCATTTT. Translation gives CASSQVDRRSNQPQHF.

The chain uses TRBV19 and TRBJ1-1; D may be TRBD1 (6 bases). The CDR3 is made up of 17 amino acids. Per germline, CDR1 LNHDA and CDR2 SQIVND (reference sequence). V was pared by 3 bases and J by 4 bases, with 21 bases between. CDR3 nucleotides: TGTGCCAGTAGTATCCCCCGGCCCGGGGCAGGGGTCACTGAAGCTTTCTTT. Translated, it gives CASSIPRPGAGVTEAFF.

This rearrangement joins TRBV5-1 to TRBJ2-7; TRBD1 agrees at 9 bases. Germline V gene lookup returns CDR1 SGHRS and CDR2 YFSETQ. CDR3 length equals 15 residues. The trim removed 4 bases at V and 0 bases at J, leaving 5 bases unmatched. The CDR3 sequence: CASSKGQGLSYEQYF. The CDR3 bases are TGCGCCAGCAGCAAGGGACAGGGCCTCTCCTACGAGCAGTACTTC.

The V gene is TRBV7-9, the J gene TRBJ2-1; D may be TRBD1 (6 bases). The germline V and J ends were trimmed by 0 bases and 7 bases, with 19 bases remaining between them. Per the germline V gene, CDR1 is SEHNR and CDR2 is FQNEAQ (reference sequence). CDR3 length: 17 residues. This CDR3 is CASSLALTTLQGNEQFF. The DNA for the CDR3 is TGTGCCAGCAGCTTAGCTCTTACCACCTTACAGGGTAATGAGCAGTTCTTC.

The V and J genes are TRBV30 and TRBJ2-3; 7 positions match TRBD1. Germline CDR1 reads GTSNPN; CDR2 reads SVGIG (reference sequence). The trim removed 4 bases at V and 3 bases at J, leaving 7 bases unmatched. This CDR3 is built from 14 residues. CDR3: CAWTAKGATDTQYF. The CDR3 region has the DNA TGTGCCTGGACGGCGAAGGGGGCTACAGATACGCAGTATTTT.

This CDR3 reads CASSNRDRSSPLHF. The CDR3 DNA is TGCGCCAGCAGCAATCGGGACAGGAGTTCACCCCTCCACTTT. The V gene is TRBV4-3, the J gene TRBJ1-6; 8 bases match TRBD1. The CDR3 is made up of 14 amino acids. After removal of 5 bases from V and 9 bases from J, the junction contained 6 bases not matched to a gene. Germline values: CDR1 LGHNA, CDR2 YSLEER.

This chain connects TRBV11-3 to TRBJ2-2; tentatively, D is TRBD1 (5 bases). The CDR3 covers 15 residues. Trimming stripped 5 bases from V and 4 bases from J, with 14 bases between. CDR1 is SGHNT, CDR2 YENEEA, per germline. The CDR3 nucleotides are TGTGCCAGCAGCGCACAGGAAGACAGCACCGGGGAGCTGTTTTTT. Translation: CASSAQEDSTGELFF.

The V and J genes are TRBV5-1 and TRBJ2-1; 8 bases align to TRBD2. The CDR3 sequence is 15 residues long. Germline V gene sequence: CDR1 SGHRS, CDR2 YFSETQ. Germline trimming cut 6 bases from V and 4 bases from J; bases unmatched to any gene: 9. CDR3 sequence: CASTHRGGNYNEQFF. In nucleotides, the CDR3 is TGCGCCAGCACCCACCGGGGGGGGAATTACAATGAGCAGTTCTTC.

This sequence joins TRBV30 and TRBJ1-5; 8 bases fit TRBD1. This CDR3 is built from 14 residues. Germline V gene sequence: CDR1 GTSNPN, CDR2 SVGIG (reference sequence). The V gene end was trimmed by 5 bases and the J gene end by 1 base; junction bases not matched to a gene: 4. The CDR3 DNA is TGTGCCTGGGGACAGGGCACGAGCAATCAGCCCCAGCATTTT. Translation gives CAWGQGTSNQPQHF. The whole variable domain, remainder taken from reference TRBV30 and TRBJ1-5, is SQTIHQWPATLVQPVGSPLSLECTVEGTSNPNLYWYRQAAGRGLQLLFYSVGIGQISSEVPQNLSASRPQDRQFILSSKKLLLSDSGFYLCAWGQGTSNQPQHFGDGTRLSIL.

This clone was counted once. The rearrangement uses TRBV7-3 and TRBJ1-1; weak D call: TRBD1 (6 bases). The CDR3 runs 16 residues. Trimming took off 0 bases at V and 2 bases at J, with 13 bases between the two ends. CDR1 is SGHTA, CDR2 FQGTGA, per germline. Written as DNA, the CDR3 is TGTGCCAGCAGCTTAACTGTCGGACAGCCAAACACTGAAGCTTTCTTT. This sequence encodes CASSLTVGQPNTEAFF.

V is TRBV28 and J is TRBJ2-1; maybe TRBD2 (5 bases). The germline CDR1 and CDR2 sequences are MDHEN and SYDVKM. The CDR3 runs 16 residues. The germline V and J ends were trimmed by 7 bases and 4 bases, with 20 bases remaining between them. In DNA, the CDR3 is TGTGCCAGCATCTACGACGGCGGAAGACTATACAATGAGCAGTTCTTC. It is translated as CASIYDGGRLYNEQFF. Together with reference TRBV28 and TRBJ2-1, the CDR3 gives the full variable domain: DVKVTQSSRYLVKRTGEKVFLECVQDMDHENMFWYRQDPGLGLRLIYFSYDVKMKEKGDIPEGYSVSREKKERFSLILESASTNQTSMYLCASIYDGGRLYNEQFFGPGTRLTVL.

The CDR3 is CASSWTSGGYNEQFF. CDR3 bases: TGTGCCAGCAGCTGGACTAGCGGGGGATACAATGAGCAGTTCTTC. The gene calls are TRBV5-6 and TRBJ2-1; 13 bases are a match to TRBD2. Per germline, CDR1 SGHDT and CDR2 YYEEEE. The CDR3 length is 15 residues. The junction had 1 base not matched to a gene; V was cut back by 3 bases and J by 4 bases.

The rearrangement uses TRBV6-1 and TRBJ1-3; no firm D call. The germline V gene has CDR1 MNHNS and CDR2 SASEGT. The length of the CDR3 is 14 residues. The ends were cut back, 4 bases at V and 2 bases at J, with 9 bases in the middle. In DNA, the CDR3 is TGTGCCAGCAGTGTCCGGGTTGCTGGAAACACCATATATTTT. Translated: CASSVRVAGNTIYF.